Sequencing of this TCR beta chain was carried out in a study of breast tumors, draining lymph nodes, adjacent tissues. General observations from the study: Most tumor T cells seemingly derive from lymph node, then expand in tumor. Tumors had less TCR diversity than lymph nodes, more than nontumor tissue. That most tumor T cells come from lymph nodes remained unproven. Luminal-like breast cancer showed significantly higher tumor–nontumor repertoire similarity than basal-like.

MiXCR, run by TCRdb on the multiplex PCR reads, gives a single entry per CDR3 protein. The sample has about 180,000 distinct CDR3 sequences, roughly a third seen once. The germline gives CDR1 SQVTM, CDR2 ANQGSEA. The CDR3 extends over 15 amino acids. V was pared by 4 bases and J by 5 bases, with 11 bases of the junction left unmatched. Breast cancer patients provided tissue from their axillary draining lymph nodes. This clonotype was observed at least ten times. No antigen is known for it. The V call is TRBV29-1, the J call TRBJ2-7; 10 bases line up with TRBD2. Sequencing was performed on axillary lymph node tissue. The receptor was derived from a female donor with breast cancer. Some clones in this sample may be carry-over from other donors' samples. CDR3 coding DNA: TGCAGCGTTGCCTTCACTAGCGGGATCATCCACGAGCAGTACTTC. It encodes CSVAFTSGIIHEQYF.